This TCR beta chain originates from a study of blood T cell repertoires in COVID-19. TCRdb keeps only in-frame clones here, not all; method: immunoSEQ multiplex PCR. Of about 70,000 clones in the sample, more than 70% were seen once. The clonotype originates from a human donor in a cohort sampled during active COVID-19. The sample comprised peripheral blood.

The CDR3 nucleotides read TGTGCCATCGAAGACGGGTCCTCTGGAAACACCATATATTTT. Amino acid sequence: CAIEDGSSGNTIYF. The rearrangement links TRBV28 to TRBJ1-3, with no clear D. CDR1 is MDHEN, CDR2 SYDVKM, per germline. Trimming removed 10 bases at V and 0 bases at J, with 13 bases between. This CDR3 has 14 residues.